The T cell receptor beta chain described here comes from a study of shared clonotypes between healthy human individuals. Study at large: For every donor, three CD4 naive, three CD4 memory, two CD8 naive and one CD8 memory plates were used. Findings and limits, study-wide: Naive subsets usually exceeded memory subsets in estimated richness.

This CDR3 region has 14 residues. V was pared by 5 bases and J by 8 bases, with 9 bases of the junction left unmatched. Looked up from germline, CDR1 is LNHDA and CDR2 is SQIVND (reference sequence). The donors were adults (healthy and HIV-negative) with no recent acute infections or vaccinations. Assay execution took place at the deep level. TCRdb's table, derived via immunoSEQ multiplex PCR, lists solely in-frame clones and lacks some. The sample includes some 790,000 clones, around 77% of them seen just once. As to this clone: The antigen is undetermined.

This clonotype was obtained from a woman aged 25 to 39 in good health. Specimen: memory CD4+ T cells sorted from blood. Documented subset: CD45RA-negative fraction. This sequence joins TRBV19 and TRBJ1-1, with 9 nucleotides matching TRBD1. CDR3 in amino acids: CASSPRQGEREAFF. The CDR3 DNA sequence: TGTGCCAGTAGTCCTCGACAGGGGGAAAGAGAAGCTTTCTTT.